The 27 T cell receptor beta chains below come from one sample, sequenced in a study of T-cell reconstitution after alpha-beta-depleted transplantation in children listed by TCRdb under 2016. Library method: PCR. Reads for this sample came from an Illumina HiSeq 2500. Molecular barcoding was employed in the preparation of TCR libraries, with unique molecular identifiers being used to normalize TCRbeta repertoire quantification. Using fastp at Q25 and MiXCR, TCRdb reprocessed the public reads and kept productive beta chains. Rows with a matching CDR3 protein are joined into one entry that keeps the most common DNA and genes. The sample table holds 780,000 or so distinct CDR3 sequences, of which roughly 15% were seen once. The top ten constitute approximately 5% of the sample. The meaning of the sample's treatment or condition label: allogeneic hematopoietic cell transplantation with graft depleted of TCRalphabeta T cells and CD19 B cells.

The sequencing used PBMCs, mostly from graft donor cells, collected 360 days after TCRalphabeta/CD19-depleted stem cell transplant. The receptor source for this set is a male patient aged 5 to 17 who had a stem cell transplant for acute lymphoblastic leukemia, so the T cells may come from the graft donor.

This clonotype has more than one count but fewer than ten. The chain employs TRBV7-2 and TRBJ2-3; tentative D call: TRBD1 (6 bases). The germline V gene encodes CDR1 SGHTA and CDR2 FQGNSA. V lost 5 bases to trimming and J lost 0 bases, with 18 bases between them. The CDR3 is 17 amino acids. This CDR3 is CASSRTGSRASTDTQYF. DNA of the CDR3: TGTGCCAGCAGCCGAACAGGGTCCAGGGCAAGCACAGATACGCAGTATTTT.

CDR3 amino acids: CASSLGGGLAGRTDTQYF. The CDR3, as DNA: TGTGCCAGCAGCTTAGGAGGGGGACTAGCGGGACGCACAGATACGCAGTATTTT. The chain joins TRBV11-1 to TRBJ2-3, with TRBD2 matching over 13 bases. This CDR3 has 18 residues. Trimming removed 1 base from V and 1 base from J; junction bases left unmatched: 5. Germline V lookup: CDR1 SGHAT, CDR2 FQDESV (reference sequence). Variable domain in full (rest from reference TRBV11-1 and TRBJ2-3): EAEVAQSPRYKITEKSQAVAFWCDPISGHATLYWYRQILGQGPELLVQFQDESVVDDSQLPKDRFSAERLKGVDSTLKIQPAELGDSAMYLCASSLGGGLAGRTDTQYFGPGTRLTVL.

There are many counts of this clonotype. This rearrangement joins TRBV27 to TRBJ2-2, with no clear D. V shed 4 bases and J shed 6 bases, with 6 bases lying between them. This CDR3 is built from 12 residues. Germline V gives CDR1 MNHEY, CDR2 SMNVEV (reference sequence). CDR3 protein: CASSSFAGELFF. CDR3 nucleotides: TGTGCCAGCAGTTCCTTCGCCGGGGAGCTGTTTTTT.

The chain recombines TRBV5-1 with TRBJ2-7, with D perhaps assigned TRBD1 or TRBD2 (5 bases each). The CDR3 runs to 15 residues. Germline V gene lookup returns CDR1 SGHRS and CDR2 YFSETQ. V lost 3 bases, J lost 2 bases, and 15 bases lay in between. The CDR3 protein is CASSWAGTDTYEQYF. The CDR3 DNA is TGCGCCAGCAGCTGGGCCGGGACCGACACCTACGAGCAGTACTTC.

The chain combines TRBV19 with TRBJ2-2; D is perhaps TRBD1 (5 bases). CDR1 and CDR2 (germline): LNHDA, SQIVND (reference sequence). The CDR3 is 15 amino acids. V was pared by 7 bases and J by 7 bases, with 19 bases between. CDR3 bases: TGTGCCAGTACATCGGCAGGGAAGTTCGTCGGGGAGCTGTTTTTT. Translated, it gives CASTSAGKFVGELFF.

The chain couples TRBV5-1 to TRBJ2-7; 9 bases are shared with TRBD2. The V gene end was trimmed by 1 base and the J gene end by 0 bases; junction bases not matched to a gene: 14. This CDR3 is 19 amino acids long. The germline V gene has CDR1 SGHRS and CDR2 YFSETQ. The CDR3 spells CASSLRNPGLAVSSYEQYF. The CDR3 DNA sequence: TGCGCCAGCAGCTTGAGGAATCCGGGACTAGCCGTAAGCTCCTACGAGCAGTACTTC.

The sample holds a few counts of this clonotype. The chain is built from TRBV4-1 and TRBJ2-3; 14 positions agree with TRBD2. This CDR3 is 16 amino acids long. J lost 1 base, V lost 5 bases, and 2 bases had no gene match. Germline V gene lookup returns CDR1 MGHRA and CDR2 YSYEKL. The chain's CDR3 is CASSEGLAGGTDTQYF. The CDR3 region has the DNA TGCGCCAGCAGCGAGGGACTAGCGGGAGGCACAGATACGCAGTATTTT.

The chain employs TRBV20-1 and TRBJ2-1; perhaps TRBD2 as D (7 bases). The CDR3 consists of 16 residues. V lost 3 bases and J 4 bases, leaving 19 bases between the germline ends. Germline values: CDR1 DFQATT, CDR2 SNEGSKA (reference sequence). The CDR3 nucleotides are TGCAGTGCTAGGGAGAGGGGGAGGGCCTGGTACAATGAGCAGTTCTTC. Encoded protein: CSARERGRAWYNEQFF.

The gene calls are TRBV7-2 and TRBJ2-2, with D possibly being TRBD1 (5 bases). Germline V gives CDR1 SGHTA, CDR2 FQGNSA. V was trimmed by 0 bases and J by 11 bases, leaving 25 bases between them. The CDR3 runs to 18 residues. CDR3 sequence reads: CASSLAPRALRPLAELFF. The CDR3 region has the DNA TGTGCCAGCAGCTTAGCGCCCAGGGCACTTCGACCGCTTGCCGAGCTGTTTTTT.

The chain couples TRBV9 to TRBJ2-7, with TRBD2 matching over 7 bases. CDR1 SGDLS and CDR2 YYNGEE come from the germline V gene. The V segment lost 4 bases and the J segment 1 base; nucleotides outside the gene matches: 5. The CDR3 is 14 amino acids. CDR3 coding DNA: TGTGCCAGCAGCAACCCGGGACTATCCTACGAGCAGTACTTC. Protein: CASSNPGLSYEQYF.

The table lists this clonotype with many counts. This chain joins TRBV5-1 and TRBJ2-7; D is possibly TRBD1 or TRBD2 (5 bases each). Trimming cost V 0 bases and J 4 bases, with 17 bases left between them. The CDR3 spans 16 residues. The germline CDR1 and CDR2 sequences are SGHRS and YFSETQ. CDR3 in amino acids: CASSLVTGQGTYEQYF. The CDR3 coding sequence is TGCGCCAGCAGCTTGGTAACGGGGCAGGGAACTTACGAGCAGTACTTC.

This clonotype was recorded a few times. The chain recombines TRBV3-1 with TRBJ1-1; 8 bases line up with TRBD1. V lost 1 base to trimming and J lost 3 bases; unmatched junction nucleotides: 7. CDR1 LGHDT and CDR2 YNNKEL come from the germline V gene (reference sequence). The CDR3 is 16 amino acids. The CDR3 region has the DNA TGTGCCAGCAGCCAAGTCTCGGCAGGGGGCTACACTGAAGCTTTCTTT. As protein: CASSQVSAGGYTEAFF.

This clonotype was seen only a few times. CDR3 sequence (DNA): TGTGCCAGCAGTTTGGCCGACCCTGGGGCCAACGTCCTGACTTTC. It is translated as CASSLADPGANVLTF. The V and J genes are TRBV12-3 or TRBV12-4 and TRBJ2-6; no firm D call. The CDR3 totals 15 residues. Trimming took off 3 bases at V and 2 bases at J, with 8 bases between the two ends.

This clonotype was counted ten times or more. This chain links TRBV6-1 with TRBJ2-4; 9 nucleotides line up with TRBD1. The CDR3 totals 15 residues. Germline lookup yields CDR1 MNHNS and CDR2 SASEGT. Trimming removed 6 bases from V and 2 bases from J; junction bases left unmatched: 5. The CDR3 DNA reads as TGTGCCAGCAGAACAGGGGGCCGTACCAAAAACATTCAGTACTTC. Its translation: CASRTGGRTKNIQYF.

The chain employs TRBV10-3 and TRBJ2-7; D is ambiguous. This CDR3 has 13 amino acids. Trimming left V 6 bases short and J 0 bases short, with 9 bases between. Germline V gene lookup returns CDR1 ENHRY and CDR2 SYGVKD. The CDR3 protein is CAIRDASSYEQYF. CDR3 in DNA: TGTGCCATCAGGGACGCCAGCTCCTACGAGCAGTACTTC.

The chain uses TRBV12-3 or TRBV12-4 and TRBJ1-1; 8 positions agree with TRBD1. V lost 5 bases, J lost 7 bases, and 12 bases stayed unmatched. This CDR3 is 15 amino acids long. CDR3 in DNA: TGTGCCAGCAGTCATCGACAGGGGATGCTCATTGAAGCTTTCTTT. Its protein is CASSHRQGMLIEAFF.

The V gene is TRBV19, the J gene TRBJ2-4, with D maybe TRBD2 (5 bases). CDR1 is LNHDA, CDR2 SQIVND, per germline (reference sequence). The CDR3 totals 15 residues. Trimming removed 9 bases from V and 1 base from J, with 16 bases in between. DNA of the CDR3: TGTGCCAGCGGGGAATTCTTAGTTGCCAAAAACATTCAGTACTTC. Its translation: CASGEFLVAKNIQYF.

This clonotype was recorded a few times. The gene calls are TRBV10-3 and TRBJ2-1; TRBD2 matches 10 bases. The germline V gene has CDR1 ENHRY and CDR2 SYGVKD. The CDR3 is 19 residues long. Losses at the gene ends were 6 bases for V and 1 base for J; bases not matched to a gene: 15. CDR3 nucleotide sequence: TGTGCCATCAGCCCAACCTCCGGGACTAGCGTATGGTCCTACAATGAGCAGTTCTTC. Protein product: CAISPTSGTSVWSYNEQFF.

The V call is TRBV2, the J call TRBJ2-3; 9 bases map to TRBD1. The CDR3 consists of 13 residues. Germline CDR1 is SNHLY and CDR2 is FYNNEI. The V and J ends lost 4 bases and 5 bases, in that order; junction bases with no gene match: 1. The CDR3 is CASSVDRGDTQYF. CDR3 bases: TGTGCCAGCAGTGTGGACAGGGGAGATACGCAGTATTTT. Complete variable domain (other parts from reference TRBV2 and TRBJ2-3): EPEVTQTPSHQVTQMGQEVILRCVPISNHLYFYWYRQILGQKVEFLVSFYNNEISEKSEIFDDQFSVERPDGSNFTLKIRSTKLEDSAMYFCASSVDRGDTQYFGPGTRLTVL.

The J gene is TRBJ2-1, the V gene TRBV7-6, with 10 bases fitting TRBD2. V dropped 3 bases and J dropped 4; count of bases not matched to a gene: 9. This CDR3 contains 17 residues. CDR1 and CDR2 from the germline V gene are SGHVS and FNYEAQ. CDR3: CASSLPSGTSAYNEQFF. In DNA, the CDR3 is TGTGCCAGCAGCTTGCCGTCTGGGACTAGCGCGTACAATGAGCAGTTCTTC.

This sequence joins TRBV12-3 or TRBV12-4 and TRBJ1-5; D is unclear. This CDR3 has 14 residues. Trimming took 3 bases from V and 5 from J, leaving 11 bases between them. The CDR3 DNA is TGTGCCAGCAGTTTTTATGGGGATGATCAGCCCCAGCATTTT. Protein: CASSFYGDDQPQHF.

The chain joins TRBV18 to TRBJ1-4; TRBD1 aligns across 8 bases. Trimming at V came to 5 bases and at J to 8 bases, leaving 4 bases not matched to a gene. The CDR3 consists of 13 residues. The germline V gene encodes CDR1 KGHSH and CDR2 LQKENI. The CDR3 sequence: CASSTQGAEKLFF. CDR3 nucleotide sequence: TGTGCCAGCTCAACTCAGGGGGCGGAAAAACTGTTTTTT.

The V call is TRBV10-2, the J call TRBJ2-7, with a tentative D call TRBD1 (7 bases). The CDR3 is 13 residues long. Trimming pared 9 bases from V and 2 bases from J, leaving 14 bases between. In germline, CDR1 is WSHSY, CDR2 SAAADI. The CDR3 DNA is TGCGCCAGTAGGAGGGGGCAGACCTACGAGCAGTACTTC. The encoded protein is CASRRGQTYEQYF.

This clonotype was observed many times. The chain combines TRBV7-9 with TRBJ2-1; no reliable D call. Germline lookup yields CDR1 SEHNR and CDR2 FQNEAQ (reference sequence). The V end was cut by 3 bases, the J end by 7 bases, with 10 bases between. The CDR3 is made up of 13 amino acids. DNA for the CDR3: TGTGCCAGCAGCTTGGCAGCGCGGAATGAGCAGTTCTTC. It yields the protein CASSLAARNEQFF.

The chain carries TRBV12-3 or TRBV12-4 and TRBJ2-3; 7 positions agree with TRBD1. The ends lost 5 bases at V and 1 base at J; junction bases unmatched: 9. This CDR3 is 16 amino acids long. As DNA, the CDR3 is TGTGCCAGCAGTCCCGTACAGGGGATACGCACAGATACGCAGTATTTT. Translating gives CASSPVQGIRTDTQYF.

This clonotype was picked up one time. The chain links TRBV11-2 to TRBJ2-7, with 11 positions matching TRBD2. CDR3 length equals 14 residues. V gave up 6 bases and J gave up 2 bases; unmatched junction bases: 3. Germline assignment: CDR1 SGHAT and CDR2 FQNNGV. CDR3: CASRGLADPYEQYF. The DNA for the CDR3 is TGTGCCAGCAGGGGACTAGCGGACCCCTACGAGCAGTACTTC.

This chain connects TRBV29-1 to TRBJ2-7, with a possible D match to TRBD1 (6 bases). Germline lookup yields CDR1 SQVTM and CDR2 ANQGSEA. The CDR3 loop spans 17 amino acids. Trimming stripped 1 base from V and 2 bases from J, with 21 bases between. CDR3 coding DNA: TGCAGCGTTGAAGGAGGGAGAACGGACAGCCCTCCCTACGAGCAGTACTTC. Translated: CSVEGGRTDSPPYEQYF.